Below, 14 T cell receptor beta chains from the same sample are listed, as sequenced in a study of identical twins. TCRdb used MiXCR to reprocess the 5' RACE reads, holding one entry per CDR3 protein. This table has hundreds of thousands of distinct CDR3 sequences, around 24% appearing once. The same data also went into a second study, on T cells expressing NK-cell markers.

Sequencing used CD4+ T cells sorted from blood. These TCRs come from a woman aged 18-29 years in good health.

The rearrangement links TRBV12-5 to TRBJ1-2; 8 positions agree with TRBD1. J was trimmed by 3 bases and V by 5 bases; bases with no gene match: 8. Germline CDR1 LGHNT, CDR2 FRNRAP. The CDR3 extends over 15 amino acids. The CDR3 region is CASGTSGQVYYGYTF. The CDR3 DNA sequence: TGTGCTAGTGGTACCTCGGGACAGGTCTACTATGGCTACACCTTC.

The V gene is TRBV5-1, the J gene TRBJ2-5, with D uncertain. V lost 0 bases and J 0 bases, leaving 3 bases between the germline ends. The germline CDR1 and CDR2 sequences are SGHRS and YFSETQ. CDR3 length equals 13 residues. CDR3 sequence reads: CASSLDHQETQYF. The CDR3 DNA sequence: TGCGCCAGCAGCTTGGACCACCAAGAGACCCAGTACTTC.

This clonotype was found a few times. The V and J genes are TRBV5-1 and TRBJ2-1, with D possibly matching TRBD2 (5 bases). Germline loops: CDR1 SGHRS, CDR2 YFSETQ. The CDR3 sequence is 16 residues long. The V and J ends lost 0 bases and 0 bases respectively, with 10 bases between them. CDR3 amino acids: CASSLGTGNSYNEQFF. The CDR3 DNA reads TGCGCCAGCAGCTTGGGGACGGGAAACTCCTACAATGAGCAGTTCTTC.

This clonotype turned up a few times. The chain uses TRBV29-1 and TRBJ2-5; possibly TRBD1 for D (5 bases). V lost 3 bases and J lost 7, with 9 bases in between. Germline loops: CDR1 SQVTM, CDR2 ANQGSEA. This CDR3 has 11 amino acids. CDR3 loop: CSVEWGGTQYF. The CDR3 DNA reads TGCAGCGTTGAGTGGGGCGGGACCCAGTACTTC.

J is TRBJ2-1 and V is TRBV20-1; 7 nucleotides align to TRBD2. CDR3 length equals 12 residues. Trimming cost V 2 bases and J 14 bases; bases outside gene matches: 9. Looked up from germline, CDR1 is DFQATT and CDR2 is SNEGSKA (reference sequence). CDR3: CSARRGGIIEFF. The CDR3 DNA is TGCAGTGCTAGAAGGGGAGGGATCATCGAGTTCTTC.

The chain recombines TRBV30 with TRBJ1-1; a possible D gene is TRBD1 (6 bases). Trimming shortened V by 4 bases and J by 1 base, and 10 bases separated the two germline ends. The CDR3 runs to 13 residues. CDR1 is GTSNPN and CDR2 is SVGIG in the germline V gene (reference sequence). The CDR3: CAWKGGRNTEAFF. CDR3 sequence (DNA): TGTGCCTGGAAGGGGGGGCGGAACACTGAAGCTTTCTTT. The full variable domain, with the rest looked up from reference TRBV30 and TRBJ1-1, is SQTIHQWPATLVQPVGSPLSLECTVEGTSNPNLYWYRQAAGRGLQLLFYSVGIGQISSEVPQNLSASRPQDRQFILSSKKLLLSDSGFYLCAWKGGRNTEAFFGQGTRLTVV.

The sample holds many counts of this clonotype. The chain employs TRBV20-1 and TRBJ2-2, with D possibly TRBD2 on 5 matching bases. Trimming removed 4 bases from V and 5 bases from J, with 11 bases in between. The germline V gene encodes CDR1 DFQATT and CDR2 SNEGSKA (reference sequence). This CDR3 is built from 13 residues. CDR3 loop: CSATRGLTGELFF. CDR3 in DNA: TGCAGTGCTACACGCGGGTTGACCGGGGAGCTGTTTTTT.

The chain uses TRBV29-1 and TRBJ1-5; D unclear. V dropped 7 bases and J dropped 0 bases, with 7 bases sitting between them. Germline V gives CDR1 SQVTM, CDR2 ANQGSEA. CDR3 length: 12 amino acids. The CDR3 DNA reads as TGCAGCGCTCAAAATAGCAATCAGCCCCAGCATTTT. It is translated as CSAQNSNQPQHF.

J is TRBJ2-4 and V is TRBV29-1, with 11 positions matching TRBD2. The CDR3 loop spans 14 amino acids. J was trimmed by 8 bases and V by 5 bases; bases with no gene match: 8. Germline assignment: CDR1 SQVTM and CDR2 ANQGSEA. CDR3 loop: CSVITSGRRDIQYF. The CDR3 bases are TGCAGCGTTATCACTAGCGGGAGAAGGGACATTCAGTACTTC.

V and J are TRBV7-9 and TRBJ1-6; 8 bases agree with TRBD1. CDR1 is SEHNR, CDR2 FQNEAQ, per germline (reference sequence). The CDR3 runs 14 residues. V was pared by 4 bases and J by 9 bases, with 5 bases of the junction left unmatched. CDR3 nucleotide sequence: TGTGCCAGCAGCTCGGACAGGGTCGGTTCACCCCTCCACTTT. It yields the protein CASSSDRVGSPLHF.

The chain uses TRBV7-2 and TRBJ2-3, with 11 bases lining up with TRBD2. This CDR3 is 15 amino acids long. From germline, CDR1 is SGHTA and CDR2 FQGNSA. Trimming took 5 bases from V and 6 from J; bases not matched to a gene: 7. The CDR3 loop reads CASSEPGLAADTQYF. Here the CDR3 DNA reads TGTGCCAGCAGCGAACCGGGACTAGCGGCCGATACGCAGTATTTT.

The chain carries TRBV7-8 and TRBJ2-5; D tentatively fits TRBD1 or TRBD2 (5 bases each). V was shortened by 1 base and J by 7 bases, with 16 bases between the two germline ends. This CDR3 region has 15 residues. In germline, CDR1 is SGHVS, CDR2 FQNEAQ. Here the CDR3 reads CASSLVPGSQGTQYF. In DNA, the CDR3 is TGTGCCAGCAGCTTAGTCCCGGGATCCCAGGGGACCCAGTACTTC.

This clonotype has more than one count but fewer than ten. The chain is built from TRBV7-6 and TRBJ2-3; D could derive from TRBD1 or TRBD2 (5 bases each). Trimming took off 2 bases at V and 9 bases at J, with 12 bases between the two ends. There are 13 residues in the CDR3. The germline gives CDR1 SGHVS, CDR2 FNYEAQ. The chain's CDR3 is CASSLFGDGTQYF. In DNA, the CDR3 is TGTGCCAGCAGCTTATTTGGGGACGGAACGCAGTATTTT. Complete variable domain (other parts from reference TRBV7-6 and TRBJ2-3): GAGVSQSPRYKVTKRGQDVALRCDPISGHVSLYWYRQALGQGPEFLTYFNYEAQQDKSGLPNDRFSAERPEGSISTLTIQRTEQRDSAMYRCASSLFGDGTQYFGPGTRLTVL.

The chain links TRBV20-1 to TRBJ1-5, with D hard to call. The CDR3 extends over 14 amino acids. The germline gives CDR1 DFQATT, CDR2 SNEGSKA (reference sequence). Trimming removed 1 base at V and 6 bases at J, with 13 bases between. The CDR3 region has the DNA TGCAGTGCTAGAGGGCCTGCACACCTTCAGCCCCAGCATTTT. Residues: CSARGPAHLQPQHF.